This TCR beta chain was recorded in a study of OX40 agonist ivuxolimab in advanced cancers. Libraries were prepared by immunoSEQ multiplex PCR; TCRdb keeps only in-frame clonotypes and omits some of them. The profile covers approximately 120,000 clones, with around 90% appearing a single time and roughly 0.85% taken by the ten largest. CDR3 length: 16 amino acids. Per germline, CDR1 LGHNA and CDR2 YNFKEQ. V shed 5 bases and J 3 bases; nucleotides not matched to a gene: 8. The origin of this receptor is an adult with an advanced solid tumor such as melanoma, head and neck, liver or kidney cancer. Sequenced material: CD4+ or CD8+ T cells sorted from blood, taken in a trial of the OX40 agonist ivuxolimab. The chain has TRBV4-2 and TRBJ1-3; TRBD1 agrees at 9 bases. Here the CDR3 DNA reads TGTGCCAGCAGCAGACAACAGGGGGCGGATGGAAACACCATATATTTT. Its protein product is CASSRQQGADGNTIYF.